The next 7 T cell receptor beta chains were all read from a single sample in a study of technical replicates of blood from a few donors. Assay used: immunoSEQ multiplex PCR; TCRdb lists only in-frame clones, some missing. The table lists about 88,000 clones, about 93% of them singletons. The sequenced sample consisted of T cells isolated from PBMCs. These receptors came from a human donor in good health.

CDR3 region: CASSFPGGSEQFF. The CDR3 nucleotides read TGTGCCAGCAGCTTTCCCGGGGGAAGTGAGCAGTTCTTC. The chain employs TRBV7-3 and TRBJ2-1, with D perhaps TRBD2 (6 bases). The germline gives CDR1 SGHTA, CDR2 FQGTGA. Trimming cost V 3 bases and J 9 bases, with 12 bases left between them. The CDR3 runs 13 residues.

The chain employs TRBV7-2 and TRBJ1-2; 7 bases align to TRBD1. The CDR3 covers 13 residues. CDR1 is SGHTA, CDR2 FQGNSA, per germline. V shed 2 bases and J 8 bases; nucleotides not matched to a gene: 5. The CDR3 is CASSLTGAGGYTF. Here the CDR3 DNA reads TGTGCCAGCAGCTTAACAGGGGCTGGGGGCTACACCTTC. Variable domain in full (rest from reference TRBV7-2 and TRBJ1-2): GAGVSQSPSNKVTEKGKDVELRCDPISGHTALYWYRQSLGQGLEFLIYFQGNSAPDKSGLPSDRFSAERTGGSVSTLTIQRTQQEDSAVYLCASSLTGAGGYTFGSGTRLTVV.

The rearrangement uses TRBV7-2 and TRBJ2-1, with 10 bases aligning to TRBD2. From germline, CDR1 is SGHTA and CDR2 FQGNSA. V gave up 4 bases and J gave up 2 bases; unmatched junction bases: 2. This CDR3 has 15 residues. The CDR3, as DNA: TGTGCCAGCAGCTCGGGGACTAGCGCCTACAATGAGCAGTTCTTC. Amino acid sequence: CASSSGTSAYNEQFF.

The chain has TRBV6-1 and TRBJ2-1; 9 positions match TRBD1. The V gene end was trimmed by 5 bases and the J gene end by 7 bases; junction bases not matched to a gene: 6. Germline V gene lookup returns CDR1 MNHNS and CDR2 SASEGT. The CDR3 spans 14 residues. The CDR3 reads CASSPGTGRNEQFF. The CDR3 DNA reads as TGTGCCAGCAGTCCCGGGACAGGGAGAAATGAGCAGTTCTTC.

The chain carries TRBV6-1 and TRBJ1-5; unclear D gene. Germline-derived CDR1 and CDR2 are MNHNS and SASEGT. Deletions cut 10 bases from V and 0 bases from J, with 13 bases between. This CDR3 is built from 14 residues. The DNA of the CDR3 is TGTGCCACCCGAGACCGGGTTAGCAATCAGCCCCAGCATTTT. It encodes CATRDRVSNQPQHF.

The V and J genes are TRBV5-5 and TRBJ2-7; a weak D match, TRBD2 (6 bases). V shed 0 bases and J shed 0 bases, with 13 bases lying between them. This CDR3 is built from 16 residues. Germline-derived CDR1 and CDR2 are SGHKS and YYEKEE (reference sequence). CDR3 DNA: TGTGCCAGCAGCTTGGCCGGGGGATTCCTCTCCTACGAGCAGTACTTC. It encodes CASSLAGGFLSYEQYF.

The chain has TRBV7-6 and TRBJ2-1; 14 bases fit TRBD2. Germline values: CDR1 SGHVS, CDR2 FNYEAQ. The CDR3 spans 15 residues. Trimming removed 5 bases from V and 9 bases from J; junction bases left unmatched: 6. The CDR3 protein is CASSPGLAGDGEQFF. The CDR3 nucleotides read TGTGCCAGCAGCCCGGGACTAGCGGGAGATGGTGAGCAGTTCTTC.